This T cell receptor beta chain is drawn from a study of PD-L1 blockade in urothelial cancer. Study details: In the mid-2010s, patients got going on atezolizumab, taking 1,200 mg intravenously every 3 weeks. The analyses of blood took place 3 weeks (second dose) and 6 weeks after treatment start. Blood samples had a median of about 140,000 T cells, tens of thousands of unique TCRs, and clonality approximately 0.085.

Sequencing was performed with immunoSEQ multiplex PCR; in TCRdb, only in-frame clones are kept and a portion is missing. This sample carries tens of thousands of clones, 85% of them seen once, and the ten largest clones take approximately 16%. Sample time point: pretreatment peripheral blood. Pretreatment and on-treatment samples were taken, numbering 1 to 8 per patient. This clone was seen a few times. Sample: PBMCs, taken around atezolizumab (anti-PD-L1) treatment. The receptor comes from a man older than 75 with urothelial cancer.

The CDR3 sequence is CASKTSGEGETQYF. The CDR3 nucleotides read TGTGCCAGCAAAACTAGCGGGGAGGGAGAGACCCAGTACTTC. The genes are TRBV25-1 and TRBJ2-5; 10 nucleotides agree with TRBD2. V was clipped by 7 bases and J by 4 bases; unmatched bases: 6. The CDR3 has 14 residues. The V gene's germline CDR1 is MGHDK and CDR2 SYGVNS. Looking up the rest from reference TRBV25-1 and TRBJ2-5 gives the full variable domain: EADIYQTPRYLVIGTGKKITLECSQTMGHDKMYWYQQDPGMELHLIHYSYGVNSTEKGDLSSESTVSRIRTEHFPLTLESARPSHTSQYLCASKTSGEGETQYFGPGTRLLVL.